What follows are 24 T cell receptor beta chains derived from one specimen sequenced in a study of T cells in Graves' hyperthyroidism and ophthalmopathy. Amplified TCR beta CDR3 regions came from RNA transcripts. HTBI primers were the set used in a first-round RT-PCR of the TCR CDR3. TCRdb independently ran MiXCR on the multiplex PCR reads; one entry per CDR3 protein. The table lists about 510,000 distinct CDR3 sequences, 14% of them singletons. Specimen: blood. All receptors come from a woman in her thirties or forties with Graves' hyperthyroidism.

This clonotype was seen many times. This sequence joins TRBV3-1 and TRBJ2-7; 9 bases line up with TRBD2. Unmatched junction bases numbered 9, after V lost 7 bases and J lost 5 bases. This CDR3 contains 14 residues. Germline CDR1 reads LGHDT; CDR2 reads YNNKEL (reference sequence). Here the CDR3 reads CASTSGTSFHEQYF. The CDR3 DNA reads as TGTGCCAGCACCTCCGGGACTAGCTTCCACGAGCAGTACTTC.

This clonotype was recorded many times. V is TRBV7-8 and J is TRBJ2-2; D not resolved. Per germline, CDR1 SGHVS and CDR2 FQNEAQ. The V end lost 7 bases, the J end lost 2 bases, and 17 bases lay between the germline ends. This CDR3 region has 16 residues. CDR3 sequence (DNA): TGTGCCAGCACTCATTCGGCGGTTCTCAACACCGGGGAGCTGTTTTTT. This gives the protein CASTHSAVLNTGELFF.

Concerning this clonotype: This may arise from a read error, as a much more abundant clone is one base away. The chain employs TRBV12-3 or TRBV12-4 and TRBJ2-3; D is possibly TRBD2 (6 bases). Trimming pared 1 base from V and 0 bases from J, leaving 11 bases between. This CDR3 has 16 residues. As DNA, the CDR3 is TGTGCCAGCAGTTTAGGGTCTAGCGTGAGCACAGATACGCAGTATTTT. It codes for CASSLGSSVSTDTQYF.

To note about this clonotype: A junction end diverges from the germline sequence, so it may reflect a read error. This sequence joins TRBV20-1 and TRBJ2-7; D not resolved. The CDR3 has 16 residues. The V gene's germline CDR1 is DFQATT and CDR2 SNEGSKA (reference sequence). CDR3 nucleotides: TGCAGTGCTAGAGATCATGGCGGATCGAGCTCCTACGAACAGTACTTC. Translating gives CSARDHGGSSSYEQYF.

In this sample, this clonotype turned up a few times. The rearrangement links TRBV18 to TRBJ2-3; maybe TRBD2 (5 bases). CDR1 KGHSH and CDR2 LQKENI come from the germline V gene. This CDR3 contains 15 residues. V lost 2 bases and J 3 bases, leaving 12 bases between the germline ends. CDR3 sequence (DNA): TGTGCCAGCTCACCAGAGTTAGTAGCGACAGATACGCAGTATTTT. Its translation is CASSPELVATDTQYF.

This clonotype was seen repeatedly, ten times or more. DNA of the CDR3: TGTGCCTGGAGTTGGGGAGGGGGAAATGAGCAGTTCTTC. Its protein product is CAWSWGGGNEQFF. V gene TRBV30 combines with J gene TRBJ2-1; D perhaps matches TRBD2 (7 bases). V lost 2 bases to trimming and J lost 7 bases, with 12 bases between them. Germline lookup yields CDR1 GTSNPN and CDR2 SVGIG (reference sequence). The CDR3 covers 13 residues.

In this sample, this clonotype turned up many times. The chain joins TRBV6-1 to TRBJ2-7; TRBD1 is a possible D gene (6 bases). Germline-derived CDR1 and CDR2 are MNHNS and SASEGT. Trimming stripped 8 bases from V and 3 bases from J, with 14 bases between. There are 13 residues in the CDR3. The CDR3 region is CASDRDIVYEQYF. For the CDR3, the DNA is TGTGCCAGCGACCGGGACATCGTCTACGAGCAGTACTTC.

Ten or more counts support this clonotype. The chain uses TRBV20-1 and TRBJ1-5; unclear D gene. The CDR3 spans 16 residues. Germline CDR1 reads DFQATT; CDR2 reads SNEGSKA (reference sequence). Trimming removed 0 bases at V and 0 bases at J, with 12 bases between. CDR3 loop: CSARDITEPSNQPQHF. The CDR3 DNA reads TGCAGTGCTAGAGATATAACAGAACCTAGCAATCAGCCCCAGCATTTT.

This clonotype showed up just a few times. The gene calls are TRBV7-2 and TRBJ2-2; D gene ambiguous. Trimming removed 2 bases at V and 2 bases at J, with 9 bases between. The CDR3 length is 15 residues. Germline V gene lookup returns CDR1 SGHTA and CDR2 FQGNSA. CDR3 protein: CASSLLAFNTGELFF. The CDR3 DNA reads TGTGCCAGCAGCTTATTGGCTTTTAACACCGGGGAGCTGTTTTTT.

This clonotype was counted ten times or more. This CDR3 reads CASSLSGTGASMNTEAFF. CDR3 in DNA: TGTGCCAGCAGTTTATCTGGGACAGGAGCATCCATGAACACTGAAGCTTTCTTT. The chain combines TRBV28 with TRBJ1-1, with 8 bases lining up with TRBD1. Per the germline V gene, CDR1 is MDHEN and CDR2 is SYDVKM. This CDR3 has 18 amino acids. V shed 1 base, J shed 0 bases, and the junction held 10 bases outside the gene matches.

This clonotype came up a few times. The chain combines TRBV19 with TRBJ2-1; no firm D call. The CDR3 extends over 13 amino acids. Trimming removed 3 bases at V and 4 bases at J, with 7 bases between. From germline, CDR1 is LNHDA and CDR2 SQIVND (reference sequence). The CDR3 protein is CASSMWSYNEQFF. The CDR3 nucleotides are TGTGCCAGTAGTATGTGGTCTTACAATGAGCAGTTCTTC.

The chain carries TRBV28 and TRBJ1-5, with 7 bases identical to TRBD1. Trimming took 4 bases from V and 1 from J; bases not matched to a gene: 7. CDR3 length: 16 amino acids. The germline gives CDR1 MDHEN, CDR2 SYDVKM. The CDR3 protein is CASSSLDRVSNQPQHF. The CDR3 DNA is TGTGCCAGCAGTTCGCTCGACAGGGTAAGCAATCAGCCCCAGCATTTT.

This clonotype was observed a few times. CDR3 loop: CSATQGGTPYEQYF. The CDR3 DNA is TGCAGTGCTACCCAGGGGGGGACCCCCTACGAGCAGTACTTC. The V call is TRBV20-1, the J call TRBJ2-7, with D perhaps being TRBD1 or TRBD2 (7 bases each). The germline CDR1 and CDR2 sequences are DFQATT and SNEGSKA (reference sequence). The CDR3 consists of 14 residues. V was trimmed by 4 bases and J by 2 bases, leaving 15 bases between them.

Ten or more counts support this clonotype. The CDR3 spells CASSLTGETQYF. The CDR3 DNA follows: TGTGCCAGCAGCTTAACGGGAGAGACCCAGTACTTC. The chain employs TRBV13 and TRBJ2-5, with D unresolved. The CDR3 contains 12 residues. Per the germline V gene, CDR1 is PRHDT and CDR2 is FYEKMQ (reference sequence). Trimming left V 2 bases short and J 4 bases short, with 5 bases between.

A note on this clonotype: This CDR3 is missing its conserved last phenylalanine or tryptophan, likely due to a read error. The chain joins TRBV28 to TRBJ2-2, with 11 bases that match TRBD1. This CDR3 has 18 amino acids. Looked up from germline, CDR1 is MDHEN and CDR2 is SYDVKM. Germline trimming cut 5 bases from V and 0 bases from J; bases unmatched to any gene: 8. CDR3: CASSPAPGQGANTGELFS. CDR3 nucleotides: TGTGCCAGCAGTCCAGCCCCGGGACAGGGGGCGAACACCGGGGAGCTGTTTTCT.

This clonotype showed up many times. The V gene is TRBV5-1, the J gene TRBJ2-1; maybe TRBD1 (6 bases). CDR3 length: 13 amino acids. CDR1 and CDR2 (germline): SGHRS, YFSETQ. Trimming shortened V by 2 bases and J by 5 bases, and 8 bases separated the two germline ends. CDR3 amino acids: CASSFGQHNEQFF. In DNA, the CDR3 is TGCGCCAGCAGCTTCGGACAGCACAATGAGCAGTTCTTC.

This clonotype was seen many times. The chain combines TRBV28 with TRBJ2-7; D uncertain. The CDR3 is 15 residues long. Germline V gene data show CDR1 as MDHEN and CDR2 as SYDVKM. The ends were cut back, 3 bases at V and 2 bases at J, with 14 bases in the middle. DNA for the CDR3: TGTGCCAGCAGTTTCCAGGCGAATTCGGCCTACGAGCAGTACTTC. It translates to CASSFQANSAYEQYF. The full variable domain, completed using reference TRBV28 and TRBJ2-7, is DVKVTQSSRYLVKRTGEKVFLECVQDMDHENMFWYRQDPGLGLRLIYFSYDVKMKEKGDIPEGYSVSREKKERFSLILESASTNQTSMYLCASSFQANSAYEQYFGPGTRLTVT.

This clonotype was found many times. J is TRBJ2-7 and V is TRBV20-1; D assignment may be TRBD1 or TRBD2 (7 bases each). The germline V gene encodes CDR1 DFQATT and CDR2 SNEGSKA (reference sequence). The V end lost 6 bases, the J end lost 2 bases, and 20 bases lay between the germline ends. This CDR3 contains 15 residues. This CDR3 is CSAHIQGTTTYEQYF. Here the CDR3 DNA reads TGCAGTGCCCACATACAGGGGACTACGACCTACGAGCAGTACTTC.

In its sample, this clonotype was seen many times. The V call is TRBV11-2, the J call TRBJ1-1; D not resolved. Germline CDR1 is SGHAT and CDR2 is FQNNGV. The CDR3 length is 17 residues. V was cut by 0 bases and J by 0 bases, with 14 bases left in between. Here the CDR3 DNA reads TGTGCCAGCAGCTTAGATGACTCGGGCAGCATGAACACTGAAGCTTTCTTT. Residues: CASSLDDSGSMNTEAFF.

The table lists this clonotype with a few counts. The chain uses TRBV27 and TRBJ2-1; D not certain. V lost 5 bases to trimming and J lost 0 bases, with 11 bases between them. The CDR3 runs 15 residues. Germline values: CDR1 MNHEY, CDR2 SMNVEV (reference sequence). The CDR3, as DNA: TGTGCCAGCAGTCCAGACGGAGACTCCTACAATGAGCAGTTCTTC. Residues: CASSPDGDSYNEQFF.

This clonotype was counted at least ten times. V and J are TRBV12-3 or TRBV12-4 and TRBJ2-7; the D gene is possibly TRBD2 (5 bases). The CDR3 contains 15 residues. Trimming cost V 6 bases and J 0 bases, with 15 bases left between them. The CDR3 DNA reads TGTGCCAGCAGCTTATCCCCCGGGGTCTCCTACGAGCAGTACTTC. It encodes CASSLSPGVSYEQYF.

This clonotype appeared many times. The chain links TRBV12-3 or TRBV12-4 to TRBJ2-3; a possible D gene is TRBD1 (6 bases). V lost 5 bases and J 6 bases, leaving 12 bases between the germline ends. The length of the CDR3 is 13 residues. Here the CDR3 reads CASSTDRLDTQYF. DNA for the CDR3: TGTGCCAGCAGTACCGACAGGCTCGATACGCAGTATTTT.

This clonotype has ten or more counts. This chain links TRBV3-1 with TRBJ2-1; D remains ambiguous. Trimming stripped 4 bases from V and 0 bases from J, with 10 bases between. Germline-derived CDR1 and CDR2 are LGHDT and YNNKEL (reference sequence). This CDR3 contains 15 residues. CDR3 loop: CASSPKRNSYNEQFF. The CDR3 DNA follows: TGTGCCAGCAGCCCTAAGCGAAACTCCTACAATGAGCAGTTCTTC.

The chain links TRBV20-1 to TRBJ1-5, with unresolved D. V lost 3 bases and J lost 0, with 9 bases in between. Germline V gene lookup returns CDR1 DFQATT and CDR2 SNEGSKA (reference sequence). The CDR3 has 14 residues. CDR3 protein: CSASFIDSNQPQHF. The CDR3 coding sequence is TGCAGTGCTAGTTTCATTGATAGCAATCAGCCCCAGCATTTT.